Presented here are 22 T cell receptor beta chains from one specimen sequenced in a study of T cells after yellow fever vaccination. Each CDR3 protein is one row after TCRdb ran MiXCR on the 5' RACE reads. Among 600,000 to 750,000 distinct CDR3 sequences listed, 9% to 15% were seen once. The sample here was PBMCs, taken on the day of the yellow fever booster vaccination. The receptors derive from a man aged 25-45 years who received the YFV17D yellow fever vaccine.

In this sample, this clonotype turned up a few times. CDR3 protein: CSARAGSSYNSPLHF. The DNA of the CDR3 is TGCAGTGCTAGGGCGGGTAGCTCCTATAATTCACCCCTCCACTTT. The genes are TRBV20-1 and TRBJ1-6, with D unresolved. Trimming removed 3 bases at V and 0 bases at J, with 9 bases between. This CDR3 has 15 amino acids. Germline CDR1 DFQATT, CDR2 SNEGSKA (reference sequence).

This clonotype showed up just a few times. The chain uses TRBV27 and TRBJ1-5; D is unresolved. V lost 2 bases, J lost 2 bases, and 13 bases lay in between. Germline V gene sequence: CDR1 MNHEY, CDR2 SMNVEV (reference sequence). This CDR3 has 16 residues. CDR3 sequence (DNA): TGTGCCAGCAGTTTAACCGCGGGGAGTGGCAATCAGCCCCAGCATTTT. Its translation: CASSLTAGSGNQPQHF.

The chain recombines TRBV5-6 with TRBJ2-1; D is perhaps TRBD2 (5 bases). V dropped 1 base and J dropped 1 base, with 12 bases sitting between them. The CDR3 length is 16 residues. Germline V gene lookup returns CDR1 SGHDT and CDR2 YYEEEE. DNA of the CDR3: TGTGCCAGCAGCTTGAGGAGGACTGATTCCTACAATGAGCAGTTCTTC. This sequence encodes CASSLRRTDSYNEQFF.

This clonotype was seen a few times. V and J are TRBV6-1 and TRBJ2-1; 9 bases agree with TRBD2. The CDR3 has 15 residues. Looked up from germline, CDR1 is MNHNS and CDR2 is SASEGT. The J segment lost 8 bases and the V segment lost 6 bases, leaving 11 bases of the junction unmatched. CDR3 nucleotide sequence: TGTGCCAGCAGCCCCACCCGGGAGCGGGGGGATGAGCAGTTCTTC. Amino acid sequence: CASSPTRERGDEQFF.

The chain employs TRBV11-2 and TRBJ2-1; 11 bases map to TRBD2. Germline CDR1 reads SGHAT; CDR2 reads FQNNGV. The V and J ends lost 3 bases and 8 bases, in that order; junction bases with no gene match: 6. The CDR3 is 15 amino acids. CDR3 nucleotide sequence: TGTGCCAGCAGCTTTACTACTAGCGGGAGCGATGAGCAGTTCTTC. Translated: CASSFTTSGSDEQFF. Filled out from reference TRBV11-2 and TRBJ2-1, the complete variable domain reads EAGVAQSPRYKIIEKRQSVAFWCNPISGHATLYWYQQILGQGPKLLIQFQNNGVVDDSQLPKDRFSAERLKGVDSTLKIQPAKLEDSAVYLCASSFTTSGSDEQFFGPGTRLTVL.

This clonotype appeared many times. The chain recombines TRBV29-1 with TRBJ2-5; tentative D call: TRBD2 (7 bases). Germline V gene sequence: CDR1 SQVTM, CDR2 ANQGSEA. The ends were cut back, 7 bases at V and 5 bases at J, with 17 bases in the middle. This CDR3 has 13 amino acids. The CDR3 spells CSGGGALPETQYF. The CDR3 DNA sequence: TGCAGCGGCGGGGGCGCGCTCCCCGAGACCCAGTACTTC.

The chain uses TRBV27 and TRBJ1-1; no clear D gene. The CDR3 runs 11 residues. Germline-derived CDR1 and CDR2 are MNHEY and SMNVEV (reference sequence). V was clipped by 6 bases and J by 2 bases, with 4 bases between them. As DNA, the CDR3 is TGTGCCAGCAGGACTAACACTGAAGCTTTCTTT. Its protein is CASRTNTEAFF.

This clonotype was seen a few times. The chain recombines TRBV7-9 with TRBJ2-5; D is perhaps TRBD1 (6 bases). V shed 4 bases and J shed 1 base, with 13 bases lying between them. The length of the CDR3 is 15 residues. In germline, CDR1 is SEHNR, CDR2 FQNEAQ (reference sequence). The CDR3 sequence is CASSSTGPFQETQYF. The CDR3 bases are TGTGCCAGCAGCTCGACAGGACCCTTCCAAGAGACCCAGTACTTC.

The chain employs TRBV24-1 and TRBJ2-5; tentatively, D is TRBD1 (5 bases). Germline V gene sequence: CDR1 KGHDR, CDR2 SFDVKD. The CDR3 runs 12 residues. Trimming left V 9 bases short and J 5 bases short, with 12 bases between. Here the CDR3 reads CATSNSGETQYF. The CDR3 DNA sequence: TGTGCCACCTCGAACTCAGGGGAGACCCAGTACTTC.

The V call is TRBV7-6, the J call TRBJ1-1; D may be TRBD1 (5 bases). CDR3 length: 16 amino acids. Per germline, CDR1 SGHVS and CDR2 FNYEAQ. Trimming cost V 5 bases and J 4 bases, with 20 bases left between them. The CDR3 DNA reads TGTGCCAGCAGCCCCCGCCTCCCAGGGTCAGGCACTGAAGCTTTCTTT. Translation gives CASSPRLPGSGTEAFF. The complete variable domain, with remaining parts taken from reference TRBV7-6 and TRBJ1-1, reads GAGVSQSPRYKVTKRGQDVALRCDPISGHVSLYWYRQALGQGPEFLTYFNYEAQQDKSGLPNDRFSAERPEGSISTLTIQRTEQRDSAMYRCASSPRLPGSGTEAFFGQGTRLTVV.

In this sample, this clonotype turned up a few times. This chain links TRBV10-3 with TRBJ1-2; D is ambiguous. Trimming stripped 0 bases from V and 6 bases from J, with 5 bases between. The CDR3 spans 12 residues. CDR1 ENHRY and CDR2 SYGVKD come from the germline V gene. The CDR3, as DNA: TGTGCCATCAGTGAGTCGACCCATGGCTACACCTTC. As protein: CAISESTHGYTF.

The V and J genes are TRBV12-3 or TRBV12-4 and TRBJ2-5; D may be TRBD1 (6 bases). The CDR3 consists of 14 residues. Deletions cut 2 bases from V and 1 base from J, with 8 bases between. Here the CDR3 DNA reads TGTGCCAGCAGTTTAAACAGGGCCCAAGAGACCCAGTACTTC. This translates into CASSLNRAQETQYF.

This clonotype was seen a handful of times. This chain links TRBV7-2 with TRBJ1-6, with D possibly being TRBD1 (5 bases). CDR1 and CDR2 (germline): SGHTA, FQGNSA. Trimming took 0 bases from V and 9 from J, leaving 6 bases between them. This CDR3 has 13 residues. The CDR3 sequence: CASSLAGGSPLHF. The CDR3 region has the DNA TGTGCCAGCAGCTTAGCGGGGGGTTCACCCCTCCACTTT.

The genes are TRBV20-1 and TRBJ2-3, with 7 positions matching TRBD1. The CDR3 has 13 amino acids. CDR1 and CDR2 (germline): DFQATT, SNEGSKA (reference sequence). J was trimmed by 5 bases and V by 1 base; bases with no gene match: 3. The CDR3: CSARGQGLDTQYF. CDR3 nucleotides: TGCAGTGCTAGAGGACAGGGCTTAGATACGCAGTATTTT.

V is TRBV29-1 and J is TRBJ2-7; D is possibly TRBD1 (5 bases). The CDR3 consists of 16 residues. From germline, CDR1 is SQVTM and CDR2 ANQGSEA. The CDR3 DNA is TGCGGAGTACTGGCCTTCCGGGCAGGGCGTGTCGACGAGCAGTACTTC. Amino acids: CGVLAFRAGRVDEQYF.

This chain connects TRBV5-1 to TRBJ2-5; D may be TRBD2 (6 bases). The germline gives CDR1 SGHRS, CDR2 YFSETQ. The CDR3 length is 17 residues. The ends were cut back, 4 bases at V and 7 bases at J, with 26 bases in the middle. CDR3 region: CASSGSSGEGLRATQYF. CDR3 sequence (DNA): TGCGCCAGCAGCGGAAGTAGCGGAGAGGGGCTTCGAGCGACCCAGTACTTC.

This clonotype has only a few counts. This rearrangement joins TRBV7-2 to TRBJ1-6, with TRBD1 matching 7 bases. Trimming removed 1 base from V and 10 bases from J; junction bases left unmatched: 10. Germline V gives CDR1 SGHTA, CDR2 FQGNSA. The CDR3 runs 16 residues. The CDR3 reads CASSLVAVTGNSPLHF. The CDR3 region has the DNA TGTGCCAGCAGCTTAGTAGCCGTGACAGGGAACTCACCCCTCCACTTT.

The chain couples TRBV20-1 to TRBJ2-3; 7 bases are shared with TRBD2. Trimming took 0 bases from V and 2 from J; bases not matched to a gene: 8. Germline V lookup: CDR1 DFQATT, CDR2 SNEGSKA (reference sequence). CDR3 length: 16 amino acids. CDR3 nucleotides: TGCAGTGCTAGAGATTCCCAGCGGGGTCACACAGATACGCAGTATTTT. Protein product: CSARDSQRGHTDTQYF.

This clonotype showed up just a few times. This chain joins TRBV4-1 and TRBJ2-2, with TRBD2 identical over 8 bases. V shed 4 bases and J 3 bases; nucleotides not matched to a gene: 4. Germline V gene lookup returns CDR1 MGHRA and CDR2 YSYEKL. The CDR3 length is 15 residues. CDR3: CASSPPGGDTGELFF. The CDR3 DNA reads as TGCGCCAGCAGCCCCCCGGGGGGGGACACCGGGGAGCTGTTTTTT.

This clonotype was observed once. The chain carries TRBV12-5 and TRBJ2-7, with D unclear. Germline V gene data show CDR1 as LGHNT and CDR2 as FRNRAP. The CDR3 runs 14 residues. V was pared by 1 base and J by 6 bases, with 13 bases between. Written as DNA, the CDR3 is TGTGCTAGTGGTTTGGGGAAGTCAGTCGGCGAGCAGTACTTC. Encoded protein: CASGLGKSVGEQYF.

The rearrangement links TRBV7-2 to TRBJ2-1; TRBD1 might be the D (7 bases). Germline lookup yields CDR1 SGHTA and CDR2 FQGNSA. The CDR3 contains 13 residues. The germline V and J ends were trimmed by 3 bases and 12 bases, with 15 bases remaining between them. CDR3 nucleotides: TGTGCCAGCAGCTTCAGGGGGGCGAACGGGCAGTTCTTC. As protein: CASSFRGANGQFF.

Many counts were recorded for this clonotype. The chain recombines TRBV29-1 with TRBJ2-1; D unresolved. The V and J ends lost 5 bases and 10 bases respectively, with 12 bases between them. Germline V CDR1 and CDR2: SQVTM, ANQGSEA. The length of the CDR3 is 11 residues. CDR3 residues: CSVLTLGEQFF. The DNA for the CDR3 is TGCAGCGTTCTGACCCTGGGGGAGCAGTTCTTC.